This passage covers 25 T cell receptor beta chains from one sample sequenced in a study of breast tumors, draining lymph nodes, adjacent tissues. From the multiplex PCR reads, TCRdb called clonotypes with MiXCR, one entry per CDR3 protein. Of roughly 130,000 distinct CDR3 sequences listed, about 33% are singletons. Axillary draining lymph nodes of breast cancer patients supplied the node samples. The specimen was axillary lymph node tissue. The receptors shown here come from a female donor with breast cancer. Some clones in this sample may be carry-over from other donors' samples.

This clonotype was observed at least ten times. A read error is possible here, since a much larger clone lies one base away. The V gene is TRBV9, the J gene TRBJ1-6, with TRBD1 matching over 9 bases. CDR3 size: 15 residues. After removal of 0 bases from V and 9 bases from J, the junction contained 4 bases not matched to a gene. Per the germline V gene, CDR1 is SGDLS and CDR2 is YYNGEE. CDR3 sequence (DNA): TGTGCCAGCAGCGTAGGGGACAGGGAAAGTTCACCCCTCCACTTT. Its translation: CASSVGDRESSPLHF.

This clonotype was found many times. A read error may produce the germline difference seen at one junction end. The chain uses TRBV7-7 and TRBJ2-5; TRBD2 is a possible D gene (5 bases). The CDR3 sequence is 14 residues long. CDR1 SSHAT and CDR2 FNYEAQ come from the germline V gene (reference sequence). DNA of the CDR3: TGTGCTAGCAGCTCCCGGGATACCCCCGAGACCCAGTACTTC. Translating it yields CASSSRDTPETQYF.

This clonotype has ten or more counts. The chain carries TRBV20-1 and TRBJ2-1; D is unclear. The CDR3 is made up of 12 amino acids. CDR1 is DFQATT and CDR2 is SNEGSKA in the germline V gene (reference sequence). Between the trimmed V and J ends, which lost 5 bases and 1 base, there was a span of 6 bases. Here the CDR3 reads CSALRSYNEQFF. DNA of the CDR3: TGCAGTGCTCTACGGTCCTACAATGAGCAGTTCTTC.

This clonotype was seen just once. The chain employs TRBV11-2 and TRBJ1-6; 9 nucleotides match TRBD1. Germline V gene sequence: CDR1 SGHAT, CDR2 FQNNGV. J lost 12 bases, V lost 4 bases, and 7 bases had no gene match. This CDR3 contains 14 residues. CDR3 nucleotide sequence: TGTGCCAGCAGCTCGTACGGGACAGGGCAACCCCTCCACTTT. Its translation is CASSSYGTGQPLHF.

This clonotype was counted at least ten times. This chain connects TRBV18 to TRBJ2-3; 8 nucleotides line up with TRBD1. The germline CDR1 and CDR2 sequences are KGHSH and LQKENI. CDR3 length equals 14 residues. The V segment lost 1 base and the J segment 3 bases; nucleotides outside the gene matches: 0. CDR3 sequence reads: CASSPRDRTDTQYF. In DNA form, the CDR3 reads TGTGCCAGCTCACCACGGGACAGGACAGATACGCAGTATTTT.

As regards this clonotype: The junction does not match germline at one end; this may be a read error. The chain couples TRBV7-2 to TRBJ2-3; D is ambiguous. This CDR3 is built from 15 residues. Germline V CDR1 and CDR2: SGHTA, FQGNSA. CDR3 protein: CASSLGNPRTDAQYF. The CDR3 DNA follows: TGTGCCAGCAGCTTAGGGAATCCGCGCACAGATGCGCAGTATTTT.

This clonotype was seen at least ten times. This chain links TRBV7-9 with TRBJ2-3; D perhaps matches TRBD2 (5 bases). The V gene lost 5 bases and the J gene lost 4 bases, with 19 bases spanning the gap. The germline gives CDR1 SEHNR, CDR2 FQNEAQ (reference sequence). This CDR3 is 16 amino acids long. The CDR3 loop is CASSRAGEHPADTQYF. The CDR3 bases are TGTGCCAGCAGCCGGGCGGGTGAGCATCCCGCAGATACGCAGTATTTT.

This clonotype was counted between two and nine times. The V call is TRBV5-4, the J call TRBJ2-4; TRBD1 agrees at 9 bases. From germline, CDR1 is SGHNT and CDR2 YYREEE (reference sequence). The CDR3 runs to 13 residues. The junction had 10 bases not matched to a gene; V was cut back by 4 bases and J by 14 bases. The CDR3 protein is CASSRDRDREEYF. The CDR3 DNA reads as TGTGCCAGCAGCCGCGACCGGGACAGGGAAGAGTACTTC.

The chain uses TRBV9 and TRBJ2-7, with 10 positions matching TRBD2. Germline loops: CDR1 SGDLS, CDR2 YYNGEE. This CDR3 comprises 17 residues. The CDR3 nucleotides are TGTGCCAGCAGCGTATCTAGCGGGGGACCAAACACCGGGGAGCTGTACGTC. Residues: CASSVSSGGPNTGELYV.

For this clonotype: A much more abundant neighbour one base away suggests this may be a read error. The genes are TRBV6-6 and TRBJ2-1, with no clear D. V was cut by 8 bases and J by 0 bases, with 14 bases left in between. The CDR3 runs to 15 residues. Germline assignment: CDR1 MNHNY and CDR2 SVGAGI (reference sequence). The CDR3 nucleotides are TGTGCCAGCGGGCGGCCGGCCAACTCCTACAATGAGCAGTTCTTC. Residues: CASGRPANSYNEQFF.

This clonotype was found many times. V gene TRBV7-9 combines with J gene TRBJ2-5, with 10 bases identical to TRBD1. The length of the CDR3 is 15 residues. V shed 5 bases, J shed 4 bases, and the junction held 7 bases outside the gene matches. The V gene's germline CDR1 is SEHNR and CDR2 FQNEAQ (reference sequence). The CDR3 nucleotides are TGTGCCAGCAGCCTCCGACAGGGGGCCAGAGAGACCCAGTACTTC. Translated, it gives CASSLRQGARETQYF.

This clonotype was counted ten times or more. This sequence joins TRBV19 and TRBJ1-2; D unclear. Germline V CDR1 and CDR2: LNHDA, SQIVND (reference sequence). The V gene lost 6 bases and the J gene lost 3 bases, with 11 bases spanning the gap. This CDR3 is 13 amino acids long. CDR3 protein: CASRDVGYYGYTF. The CDR3 DNA is TGTGCCAGTAGGGACGTGGGCTACTATGGCTACACCTTC.

The table lists this clonotype with a few counts. One base away lies a much larger clone, so this may be a sequencing read error. This chain joins TRBV11-2 and TRBJ2-7, with TRBD1 as a possible D gene (5 bases). This CDR3 spans 15 amino acids. In germline, CDR1 is SGHAT, CDR2 FQNNGV. V was cut by 6 bases and J by 7 bases, with 22 bases left in between. The CDR3 region is CASSLQGASKGEQYF. CDR3 in DNA: TGTGCCAGCAGTCTCCAAGGCGCTTCGAAGGGGGAGCAGTACTTC.

J is TRBJ1-1 and V is TRBV11-2, with D possibly being TRBD1 (6 bases). V was pared by 6 bases and J by 3 bases, with 14 bases between. Looked up from germline, CDR1 is SGHAT and CDR2 is FQNNGV. This CDR3 has 14 amino acids. The CDR3 DNA is TGTGCCAGCAGTCGGGGGGCAGAGTACACTGAAGCTTTCTTT. Amino acids: CASSRGAEYTEAFF.

This clonotype was seen repeatedly, ten times or more. V gene TRBV5-1 combines with J gene TRBJ2-7; the D gene is possibly TRBD2 (5 bases). Trimming took 4 bases from V and 0 from J, leaving 14 bases between them. The germline V gene has CDR1 SGHRS and CDR2 YFSETQ. The CDR3 contains 15 residues. The CDR3 here is CASSIDRGASYEQYF. The CDR3 nucleotides are TGCGCCAGCAGCATAGACCGGGGTGCCTCCTACGAGCAGTACTTC.

Many counts were recorded for this clonotype. V usage is TRBV12-3 or TRBV12-4 and J usage is TRBJ1-6; the match to TRBD1 covers 9 bases. The CDR3 has 14 amino acids. V shed 6 bases and J 9 bases; nucleotides not matched to a gene: 6. The CDR3 coding sequence is TGTGCCAGCAGCCTGGGACAGGGTGGTTCACCCCTCCACTTT. Encoded protein: CASSLGQGGSPLHF.

J is TRBJ2-5 and V is TRBV7-2, with TRBD1 as a possible D gene (6 bases). From germline, CDR1 is SGHTA and CDR2 FQGNSA. Trimming removed 6 bases at V and 4 bases at J, with 21 bases between. This CDR3 is 16 amino acids long. CDR3 sequence: CASRGDGQYQGETQYF. The CDR3 coding sequence is TGTGCCAGCAGAGGGGACGGACAGTATCAGGGAGAGACCCAGTACTTC.

Here the CDR3 DNA reads TGTGCCAGCAGCAAGACAGGGGGCACTGAAGCTTTCTTT. As protein: CASSKTGGTEAFF. J is TRBJ1-1 and V is TRBV2; 9 bases align to TRBD1. V lost 6 bases to trimming and J lost 4 bases; unmatched junction nucleotides: 3. There are 13 residues in the CDR3. Germline V CDR1 and CDR2: SNHLY, FYNNEI.

CDR3 sequence (DNA): TGCAGTGCTAGAGATCGGGGGGGCGATAATTCACCCCTCCACTTT. This gives the protein CSARDRGGDNSPLHF. The chain has TRBV20-1 and TRBJ1-6, with a possible D match to TRBD1 (6 bases). This CDR3 has 15 amino acids. The germline V and J ends were trimmed by 0 bases and 5 bases, with 11 bases remaining between them. Germline V gives CDR1 DFQATT, CDR2 SNEGSKA (reference sequence).

This clonotype was observed many times. The CDR3, as DNA: TGCAGTGCGAAACATAGCGGGGGGGCTCTCTTCACAGATACGCAGTATTTT. Protein: CSAKHSGGALFTDTQYF. The chain is built from TRBV20-1 and TRBJ2-3; 11 nucleotides agree with TRBD2. The germline V gene encodes CDR1 DFQATT and CDR2 SNEGSKA (reference sequence). J was trimmed by 2 bases and V by 6 bases; bases with no gene match: 13. The CDR3 has 17 residues.

This clonotype came up many times. This chain links TRBV7-9 with TRBJ2-7; D tentatively fits TRBD1 or TRBD2 (5 bases each). Germline CDR1 and CDR2: SEHNR and FQNEAQ (reference sequence). The CDR3 runs 16 residues. V was clipped by 7 bases and J by 2 bases, with 21 bases between them. CDR3 nucleotide sequence: TGTGCCAGCATCCCCGAGTCGGGACCCGTGGCCTACGAGCAGTACTTC. Its protein product is CASIPESGPVAYEQYF.

This clonotype was detected only once. The V call is TRBV2, the J call TRBJ1-2; no clear D. CDR3 length equals 12 residues. Trimming stripped 1 base from V and 8 bases from J, with 8 bases between. The V gene's germline CDR1 is SNHLY and CDR2 FYNNEI. CDR3 nucleotides: TGTGCCAGCAGTGAAGAGCGCGGGGGCTACACCTTC. It is translated as CASSEERGGYTF.

The chain carries TRBV2 and TRBJ1-6, with 9 bases that match TRBD1. CDR1 and CDR2 (germline): SNHLY, FYNNEI. J gave up 9 bases and V 9 bases, and 9 bases lay outside the gene matches. The CDR3 extends over 14 amino acids. The CDR3 coding sequence is TGTGCCAGAGGGACAGGGCGGGCAGCTTCACCCCTCCACTTT. This codes for CARGTGRAASPLHF.

This chain uses TRBV9 with TRBJ2-7; the match to TRBD2 covers 7 bases. Trimming at V came to 4 bases and at J to 6 bases, leaving 19 bases not matched to a gene. This CDR3 comprises 17 residues. CDR1 is SGDLS and CDR2 is YYNGEE in the germline V gene. For the CDR3, the DNA is TGTGCCAGCAGCCAAGGCGGTAACCTAGCGGTACCCTCCGAGCAGTACGTC. Translation gives CASSQGGNLAVPSEQYV.

In this sample, this clonotype turned up many times. The chain uses TRBV6-5 and TRBJ2-3; D unresolved. The CDR3 spans 13 residues. Trimming stripped 2 bases from V and 2 bases from J, with 5 bases between. Germline CDR1 is MNHEY and CDR2 is SVGAGI. CDR3 residues: CASSYILTDTQYF. The CDR3 DNA follows: TGTGCCAGCAGTTACATTCTCACAGATACGCAGTATTTT.